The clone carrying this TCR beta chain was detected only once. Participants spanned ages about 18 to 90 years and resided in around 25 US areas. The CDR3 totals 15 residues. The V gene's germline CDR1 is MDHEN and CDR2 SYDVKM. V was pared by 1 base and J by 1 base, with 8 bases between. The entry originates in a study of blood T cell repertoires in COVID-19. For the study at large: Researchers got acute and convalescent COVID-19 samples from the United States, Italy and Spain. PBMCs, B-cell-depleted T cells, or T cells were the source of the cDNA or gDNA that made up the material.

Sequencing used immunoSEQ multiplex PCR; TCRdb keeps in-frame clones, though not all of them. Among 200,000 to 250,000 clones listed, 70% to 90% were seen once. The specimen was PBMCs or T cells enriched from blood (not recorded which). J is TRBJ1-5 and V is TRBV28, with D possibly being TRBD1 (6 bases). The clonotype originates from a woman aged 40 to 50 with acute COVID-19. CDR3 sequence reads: CASSLSGDSNQPQHF. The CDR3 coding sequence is TGTGCCAGCAGTTTATCAGGGGACAGCAATCAGCCCCAGCATTTT.